Detailed here is one T cell receptor beta chain. Its antigen is unidentified. BIOMED2 TRB-A/B primer pools were used in multiplex TRB PCR. TCRdb analysed the multiplex PCR reads with MiXCR anew, one entry per CDR3 protein. The table records some 8,700 distinct CDR3 sequences, about 28% of them present only once. V lost 0 bases to trimming and J lost 8 bases, with 22 bases between them. The length of the CDR3 is 17 residues. Germline V gene sequence: CDR1 LNHNV, CDR2 YYDKDF (reference sequence). Each TRB amplification used 250-500 ng of genomic DNA from blood. This entry comes from a study of T and B cells in COVID-19 patients. Study results and caveats: Clonality of TRB repertoires was high in active COVID-19; recovery brought above-healthy diversity and richness. Patients with COVID-19 reportedly showed strongly skewed T cell receptor beta variable and joining gene usage.

The sequenced sample was blood. The J gene is TRBJ1-2, the V gene TRBV15, with D hard to call. The source of this sequence is a human donor who had recovered from COVID-19. CDR3 sequence reads: CATSRDDARRVREGYTF. In DNA, the CDR3 is TGTGCCACCAGCAGAGATGACGCGCGTAGGGTTAGAGAGGGCTACACCTTC.